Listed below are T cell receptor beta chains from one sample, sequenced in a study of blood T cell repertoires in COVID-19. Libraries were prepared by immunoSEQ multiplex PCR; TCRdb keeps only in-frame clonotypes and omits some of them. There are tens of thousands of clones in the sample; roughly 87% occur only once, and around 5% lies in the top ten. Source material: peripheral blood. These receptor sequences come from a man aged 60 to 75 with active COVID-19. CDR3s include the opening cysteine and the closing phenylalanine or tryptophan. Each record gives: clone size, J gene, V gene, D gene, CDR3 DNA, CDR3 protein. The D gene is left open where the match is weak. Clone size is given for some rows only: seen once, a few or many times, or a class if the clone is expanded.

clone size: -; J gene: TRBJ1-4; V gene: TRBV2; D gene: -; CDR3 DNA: TGTGCCAGCAGTACAGGGCTCAATGAAAAACTGTTTTTT; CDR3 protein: CASSTGLNEKLFF
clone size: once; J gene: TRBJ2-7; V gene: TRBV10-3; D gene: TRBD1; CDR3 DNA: TGTGCCATTGGACAGGGGGCGCGGTACGAGCAGTACTTC; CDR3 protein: CAIGQGARYEQYF
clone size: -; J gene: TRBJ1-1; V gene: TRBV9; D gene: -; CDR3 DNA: TGTGCCAGCAGCGTAGTGGAGTTGAACACTGAAGCTTTCTTT; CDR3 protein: CASSVVELNTEAFF
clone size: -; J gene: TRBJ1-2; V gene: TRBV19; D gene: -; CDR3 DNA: TGTGCTTCGAAACAGGGAAACTATGGCTACACCTTC; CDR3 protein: CASKQGNYGYTF
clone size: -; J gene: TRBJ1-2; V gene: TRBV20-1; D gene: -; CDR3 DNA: TGCAGTGCTCCGGAGGGCTACACCTTC; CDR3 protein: CSAPEGYTF
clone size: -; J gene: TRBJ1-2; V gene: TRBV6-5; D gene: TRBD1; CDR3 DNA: TGTGCCAGCAGCAGACAGGGGGCGTTAGGCTACACCTTC; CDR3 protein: CASSRQGALGYTF
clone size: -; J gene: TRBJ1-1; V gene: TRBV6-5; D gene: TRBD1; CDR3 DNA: TGTGCCAGCAGGACAGGGATCATGAACACTGAAGCTTTCTTT; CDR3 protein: CASRTGIMNTEAFF
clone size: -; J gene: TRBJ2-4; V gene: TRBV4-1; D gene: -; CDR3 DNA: TGCGCCAGCAGCCCGGCCGACGGGAGCGTTACGAACATTCAGTACTTC; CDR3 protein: CASSPADGSVTNIQYF
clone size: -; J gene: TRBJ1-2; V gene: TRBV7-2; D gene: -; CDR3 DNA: TGTGCCAGCAGCTTATATAGCCGGCCAAACTATGGCTACACCTTC; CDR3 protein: CASSLYSRPNYGYTF
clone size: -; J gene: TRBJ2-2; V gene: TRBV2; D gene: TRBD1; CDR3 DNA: TGTGCCAGCAGGGGGGACAGGGGGCTAAGCACCGGGGAGCTGTTTTTT; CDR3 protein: CASRGDRGLSTGELFF
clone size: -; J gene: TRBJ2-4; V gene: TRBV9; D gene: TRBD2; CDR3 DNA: TGTGCCAGCAGCGTAGCCGACACTAGCGGGGGGACTCAGTACTTC; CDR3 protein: CASSVADTSGGTQYF
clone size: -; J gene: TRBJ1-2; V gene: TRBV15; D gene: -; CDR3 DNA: TGTGCCACCAGCAGAGATGGCCAGGAGGCCACGTGGGAAAACTATGGCTACACCTTC; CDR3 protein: CATSRDGQEATWENYGYTF
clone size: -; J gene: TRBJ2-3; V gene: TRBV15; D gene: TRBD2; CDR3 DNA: TGTGCCACCAGCAGAGGTAGCGGGGGGACAGATACGCAGTATTTT; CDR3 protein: CATSRGSGGTDTQYF
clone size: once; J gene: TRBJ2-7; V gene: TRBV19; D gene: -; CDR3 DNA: TGTGCCAGTAGTATAGGGGCGGGCGCAACCTACGAGCAGTACTTC; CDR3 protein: CASSIGAGATYEQYF
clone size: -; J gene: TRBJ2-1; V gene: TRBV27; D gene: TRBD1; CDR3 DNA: TGTGCCAGCAGTTTATCGTGGCAGGGGGTGAGTGAGCAGTTCTTC; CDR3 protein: CASSLSWQGVSEQFF
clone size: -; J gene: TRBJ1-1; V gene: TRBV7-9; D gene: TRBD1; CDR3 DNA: TGTGCCAGCAGCTGGGACAGCACTGAAGCTTTCTTT; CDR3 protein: CASSWDSTEAFF
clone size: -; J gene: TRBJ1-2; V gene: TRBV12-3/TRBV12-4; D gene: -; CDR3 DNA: TGTGCCAGCAGTCCAAACAGGGTTGGCTACACCTTC; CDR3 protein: CASSPNRVGYTF
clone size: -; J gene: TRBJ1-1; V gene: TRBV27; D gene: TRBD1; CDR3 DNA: TGTGCCAGCAGCCAGGACAGGGGGCGTACTGAAGCTTTCTTT; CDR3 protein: CASSQDRGRTEAFF
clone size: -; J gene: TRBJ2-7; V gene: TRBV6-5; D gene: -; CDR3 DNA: TGTGCCACCGGACGGGGAGAGCAGTACTTC; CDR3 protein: CATGRGEQYF
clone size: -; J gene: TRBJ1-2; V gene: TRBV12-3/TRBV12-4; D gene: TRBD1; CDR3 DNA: TGTGCCAGCAGCCAGGGACAGAAATATGGCTACACCTTC; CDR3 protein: CASSQGQKYGYTF
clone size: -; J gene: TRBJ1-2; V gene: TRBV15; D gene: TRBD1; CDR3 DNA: TGTGCCACCAGCAGAAACAGGGGGAACGGTGGCTACACCTTC; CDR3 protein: CATSRNRGNGGYTF
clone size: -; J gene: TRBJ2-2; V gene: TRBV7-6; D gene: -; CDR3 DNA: TGTGCCAGCAGCTCAACACATTTCGGGGCAGGGGACAACACCGGGGAGCTGTTTTTT; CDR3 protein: CASSSTHFGAGDNTGELFF
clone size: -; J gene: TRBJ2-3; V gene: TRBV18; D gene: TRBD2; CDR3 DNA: TGTGCCAGCTCACCCCGCAGCGGGGGTGGCACAGATACGCAGTATTTT; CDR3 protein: CASSPRSGGGTDTQYF
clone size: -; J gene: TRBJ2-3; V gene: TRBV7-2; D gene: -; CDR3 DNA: TGTGCCAGCAGGGCGGGGAGCACAGATACGCAGTATTTT; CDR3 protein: CASRAGSTDTQYF
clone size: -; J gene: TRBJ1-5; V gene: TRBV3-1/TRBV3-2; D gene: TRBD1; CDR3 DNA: TGTGCCAGCAGCCTTGACAGGGGGAACAATCAGCCCCAGCATTTT; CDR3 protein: CASSLDRGNNQPQHF
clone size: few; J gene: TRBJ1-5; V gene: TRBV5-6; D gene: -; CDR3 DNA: TGTGCCAGCAGCTCGGGGGTTAGCAATCAGCCCCAGCATTTT; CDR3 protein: CASSSGVSNQPQHF